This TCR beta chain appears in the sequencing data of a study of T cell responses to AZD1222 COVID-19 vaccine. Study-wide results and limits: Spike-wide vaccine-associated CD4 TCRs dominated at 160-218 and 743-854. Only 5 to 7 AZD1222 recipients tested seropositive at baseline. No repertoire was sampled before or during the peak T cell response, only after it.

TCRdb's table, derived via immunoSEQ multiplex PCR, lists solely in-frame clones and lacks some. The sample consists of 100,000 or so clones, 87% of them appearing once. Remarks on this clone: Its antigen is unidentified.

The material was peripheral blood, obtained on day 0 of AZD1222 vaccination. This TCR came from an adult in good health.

The chain's CDR3 is CASSGAAGAPIAHNEQFF. CDR3 in DNA: TGTGCCAGCAGCGGGGCTGCCGGAGCCCCTATAGCGCACAATGAGCAGTTCTTC. The chain has TRBV9 and TRBJ2-1; maybe TRBD2 (5 bases). The CDR3 extends over 18 amino acids. Germline values: CDR1 SGDLS, CDR2 YYNGEE. The germline V and J ends were trimmed by 3 bases and 5 bases, with 24 bases remaining between them.